The 25 T cell receptor beta chains listed next were all sequenced from one sample in a study of cytomegalovirus exposure and HLA in healthy donors. 13 Jbeta primers and 60 Vbeta primers were used for the PCR. Clones were sequenced by immunoSEQ multiplex PCR, and TCRdb holds only the in-frame ones, with some missing. This sample carries roughly 100,000 clones, around 80% of them seen once, and the ten largest clones take 4.5% to 5.5%. The sample consisted of PBMCs. The source is a man in his forties or fifties in good health and CMV-seropositive.

V usage is TRBV28 and J usage is TRBJ2-7, with 8 bases that match TRBD1. Germline CDR1 and CDR2: MDHEN and SYDVKM. The J segment lost 2 bases and the V segment lost 5 bases, leaving 5 bases of the junction unmatched. The CDR3 sequence is 14 residues long. In DNA, the CDR3 is TGTGCCAGCAGTACAGGACAGGGTACCTACGAGCAGTACTTC. Protein: CASSTGQGTYEQYF.

This chain connects TRBV7-9 to TRBJ2-3, with 10 bases lining up with TRBD2. CDR3 length equals 16 residues. Trimming removed 5 bases from V and 2 bases from J; junction bases left unmatched: 7. From germline, CDR1 is SEHNR and CDR2 FQNEAQ (reference sequence). CDR3 sequence reads: CASSPYSGGTTDTQYF. CDR3 nucleotides: TGTGCCAGCAGCCCTTATAGCGGGGGGACCACAGATACGCAGTATTTT.

The chain recombines TRBV28 with TRBJ1-2; no definite D call. Germline loops: CDR1 MDHEN, CDR2 SYDVKM. The length of the CDR3 is 13 residues. With 3 bases removed from V and 7 bases from J, the gap between germline ends came to 12 bases. DNA for the CDR3: TGTGCCAGCAGTTTCCGGGTCGTAGGTGGCTACACCTTC. Translated: CASSFRVVGGYTF.

The chain recombines TRBV25-1 with TRBJ2-1; 7 bases are a match to TRBD1. CDR1 is MGHDK and CDR2 is SYGVNS in the germline V gene. This CDR3 contains 12 residues. V was pared by 5 bases and J by 10 bases, with 5 bases of the junction left unmatched. This chain's CDR3 is CASSLSDREQFF. CDR3 coding DNA: TGTGCCAGCAGTCTCTCGGACAGGGAGCAGTTCTTC.

The V call is TRBV6-5, the J call TRBJ2-7; 10 bases map to TRBD2. Per germline, CDR1 MNHEY and CDR2 SVGAGI. The CDR3 consists of 13 residues. V lost 8 bases to trimming and J lost 6 bases; unmatched junction nucleotides: 7. The CDR3 DNA is TGTGCCAGCGGAGCGGGAGGGCCTCGCGAGCAGTACTTC. Translation: CASGAGGPREQYF.

This clone was observed a few times. The chain carries TRBV27 and TRBJ1-6; possible D gene TRBD1, 5 bases. Germline V gene data show CDR1 as MNHEY and CDR2 as SMNVEV (reference sequence). V lost 3 bases and J lost 6, with 12 bases in between. The CDR3 loop spans 15 amino acids. The CDR3 region has the DNA TGTGCCAGCAGTTTGGGGCTCAGAGGTAATTCACCCCTCCACTTT. Translated, it gives CASSLGLRGNSPLHF.

About this clone itself: Within the sample, other DNA sequences also encode this same CDR3. The chain couples TRBV5-1 to TRBJ2-1, with 8 bases matching TRBD1. This CDR3 is 15 amino acids long. Germline V CDR1 and CDR2: SGHRS, YFSETQ. The V gene end was trimmed by 0 bases and the J gene end by 7 bases; junction bases not matched to a gene: 6. The CDR3 reads CASSLVQGARNEQFF. The CDR3 DNA reads as TGCGCCAGCAGCTTGGTGCAGGGGGCAAGGAATGAGCAGTTCTTC.

The chain recombines TRBV7-2 with TRBJ1-5; 7 bases agree with TRBD1. The length of the CDR3 is 14 residues. The junction had 4 bases not matched to a gene; V was cut back by 5 bases and J by 3 bases. CDR1 and CDR2 (germline): SGHTA, FQGNSA. CDR3 DNA sequence: TGTGCCAGCAGCACCGGGACAGCCAATCAGCCCCAGCATTTT. It codes for CASSTGTANQPQHF.

The V gene is TRBV5-1, the J gene TRBJ2-1; the match to TRBD1 covers 10 bases. J was trimmed by 8 bases and V by 4 bases; bases with no gene match: 9. This CDR3 is built from 15 residues. Germline-derived CDR1 and CDR2 are SGHRS and YFSETQ. The CDR3 DNA follows: TGCGCCAGCAGCGACCAGACAGGGGGCGGCGATGAGCAGTTCTTC. Translation: CASSDQTGGGDEQFF.

This clone was recorded only once. The V and J genes are TRBV7-9 and TRBJ2-1; a possible D gene is TRBD2 (5 bases). The CDR3 sequence is 14 residues long. The V and J ends lost 3 bases and 1 base respectively, with 7 bases between them. CDR1 and CDR2 from the germline V gene are SEHNR and FQNEAQ (reference sequence). CDR3 nucleotides: TGTGCCAGCAGCTTTGCGGGTTCCTACAATGAGCAGTTCTTC. Amino acids: CASSFAGSYNEQFF.

The gene calls are TRBV19 and TRBJ2-3; 11 bases map to TRBD1. Germline CDR1 and CDR2: LNHDA and SQIVND (reference sequence). V trimming: 5 bases; J trimming: 4 bases; junction bases outside the gene matches: 8. The CDR3 covers 16 residues. CDR3 DNA sequence: TGTGCCAGTAGTCTAGGGGGGACAGGGGGTCCAGATACGCAGTATTTT. It is translated as CASSLGGTGGPDTQYF.

The chain uses TRBV10-3 and TRBJ1-1, with D tentatively TRBD1 (5 bases). The CDR3 has 13 amino acids. Between the trimmed V and J ends, which lost 7 bases and 4 bases, there was a span of 13 bases. Germline assignment: CDR1 ENHRY and CDR2 SYGVKD. As DNA, the CDR3 is TGTGCCATCATCCCCGGGGGAATCACTGAAGCTTTCTTT. Its translation is CAIIPGGITEAFF.

The rearrangement links TRBV9 to TRBJ2-1, with D maybe TRBD2 (5 bases). The V end was cut by 3 bases, the J end by 6 bases, with 16 bases between. Germline CDR1 and CDR2: SGDLS and YYNGEE. This CDR3 has 15 residues. The CDR3: CASSDRGGSGNEQFF. The CDR3 DNA reads as TGTGCCAGCAGCGACCGGGGTGGGTCCGGCAATGAGCAGTTCTTC. Looking up the rest from reference TRBV9 and TRBJ2-1 gives the full variable domain: DSGVTQTPKHLITATGQRVTLRCSPRSGDLSVYWYQQSLDQGLQFLIQYYNGEERAKGNILERFSAQQFPDLHSELNLSSLELGDSALYFCASSDRGGSGNEQFFGPGTRLTVL.

The chain couples TRBV7-8 to TRBJ1-1; a possible D gene is TRBD1 (5 bases). The CDR3 runs to 15 residues. Trimming took 1 base from V and 0 from J, leaving 9 bases between them. Per germline, CDR1 SGHVS and CDR2 FQNEAQ. DNA for the CDR3: TGTGCCAGCAGCTTAGAGCGGGGCGTGAACACTGAAGCTTTCTTT. Residues: CASSLERGVNTEAFF.

The chain links TRBV5-6 to TRBJ2-1; TRBD2 matches 12 bases. The germline gives CDR1 SGHDT, CDR2 YYEEEE. The CDR3 has 15 amino acids. V was clipped by 2 bases and J by 6 bases; unmatched bases: 3. CDR3 region: CASSFGLAGTNEQFF. The CDR3 coding sequence is TGTGCCAGCAGCTTTGGACTAGCGGGGACCAATGAGCAGTTCTTC.

This chain connects TRBV7-9 to TRBJ1-4; D not certain. V dropped 2 bases and J dropped 8 bases, with 6 bases sitting between them. This CDR3 spans 12 amino acids. Germline lookup yields CDR1 SEHNR and CDR2 FQNEAQ (reference sequence). The CDR3 here is CASSLTVEKLFF. CDR3 nucleotides: TGTGCCAGCAGCTTAACGGTCGAAAAACTGTTTTTT.

V is TRBV16 and J is TRBJ1-6; the match to TRBD1 covers 8 bases. Trimming cost V 0 bases and J 6 bases; bases outside gene matches: 1. Per germline, CDR1 KGHSY and CDR2 FQNENV. This CDR3 has 15 amino acids. DNA for the CDR3: TGTGCCAGCAGCCAATCGGGACAGGCTAATTCACCCCTCCACTTT. Translated: CASSQSGQANSPLHF.

The V and J genes are TRBV7-2 and TRBJ1-6; no clear D. The germline V gene encodes CDR1 SGHTA and CDR2 FQGNSA. The length of the CDR3 is 16 residues. The V gene lost 1 base and the J gene lost 10 bases, with 17 bases spanning the gap. Written as DNA, the CDR3 is TGTGCCAGCAGCTTAGTGCTCCGGAGAGGAGAGTCACCCCTCCACTTT. This translates into CASSLVLRRGESPLHF.

The J gene is TRBJ2-5, the V gene TRBV11-3; D possibly corresponds to TRBD1 (5 bases). This CDR3 comprises 15 residues. CDR1 SGHNT and CDR2 YENEEA come from the germline V gene. The V gene lost 3 bases and the J gene lost 2 bases, with 13 bases spanning the gap. CDR3: CASSLGQGPQETQYF. The CDR3 DNA sequence: TGTGCCAGCAGCTTGGGGCAGGGTCCACAAGAGACCCAGTACTTC.

This clone was found a few times. This chain joins TRBV27 and TRBJ2-1; 7 bases fit TRBD1. CDR3 length: 13 residues. Germline V gene sequence: CDR1 MNHEY, CDR2 SMNVEV (reference sequence). Trimming removed 9 bases from V and 3 bases from J; junction bases left unmatched: 5. CDR3 DNA sequence: TGTGCCAGAGGGACAGAATTCTACAATGAGCAGTTCTTC. It codes for CARGTEFYNEQFF.

V usage is TRBV5-4 and J usage is TRBJ1-1; no reliable D call. CDR3 length: 12 residues. Germline V gene data show CDR1 as SGHNT and CDR2 as YYREEE (reference sequence). V was cut by 2 bases and J by 1 base, with 3 bases left in between. CDR3 region: CASSFRNTEAFF. The CDR3 DNA reads as TGTGCCAGCAGCTTCCGGAACACTGAAGCTTTCTTT.

The rearrangement uses TRBV11-2 and TRBJ2-7; D unclear. V was cut by 1 base and J by 3 bases, with 10 bases left in between. The germline V gene encodes CDR1 SGHAT and CDR2 FQNNGV. The CDR3 contains 14 residues. This CDR3 is CASSLGQVGYEQYF. CDR3 sequence (DNA): TGTGCCAGCAGCTTAGGTCAGGTAGGCTACGAGCAGTACTTC.

V is TRBV14 and J is TRBJ2-5, with D unclear. Germline CDR1 and CDR2: SGHDN and FVKESK. Trimming pared 4 bases from V and 7 bases from J, leaving 10 bases between. CDR3 length equals 12 residues. Here the CDR3 DNA reads TGTGCCAGCAGCCTGGGCCCGCGGACCCAGTACTTC. Translated: CASSLGPRTQYF.

This sequence joins TRBV19 and TRBJ1-5; maybe TRBD1 (6 bases). The CDR3 length is 16 residues. V was pared by 1 base and J by 6 bases, with 16 bases between. Per germline, CDR1 LNHDA and CDR2 SQIVND (reference sequence). The DNA for the CDR3 is TGTGCCAGTAGTATAGGATGGAGACAGGTAGGTCAGCCCCAGCATTTT. Its translation is CASSIGWRQVGQPQHF.

The chain uses TRBV6-5 and TRBJ1-2, with a possible D match to TRBD1 (6 bases). The V gene's germline CDR1 is MNHEY and CDR2 SVGAGI. Trimming left V 4 bases short and J 4 bases short, with 10 bases between. This CDR3 has 13 amino acids. The CDR3 sequence is CASSWGGAYGYTF. CDR3 DNA sequence: TGTGCCAGCAGTTGGGGGGGCGCCTATGGCTACACCTTC.